The 15 T cell receptor beta chains given below trace back to one sample, sequenced in a study of T cell clonality in common variable immunodeficiency. Some clones are missing from TCRdb's copy, which holds only in-frame ones; the method was immunoSEQ multiplex PCR. The repertoire yields about 81,000 clones, none seen only once; the top ten contain 0.8%. Input material: peripheral blood mononuclear cells. The receptors stem from a person aged 18 to 70 in good health.

Many counts were recorded for this clone. The sequence runs out 3 residues before the end of the CDR3; the remainder is reconstructed from the germline J gene. V usage is TRBV2 and J usage is TRBJ2-7, with 10 positions matching TRBD2. In germline, CDR1 is SNHLY, CDR2 FYNNEI. This CDR3 comprises 14 residues. The V segment lost 8 bases and the J segment 4 bases; nucleotides outside the gene matches: 8. CDR3: CASLGLASSYEQYF. Partial CDR3 DNA: TGTGCCAGCCTGGGACTAGCGAGCTCGTACGAG.

This clone occurred many times. The read halts 3 residues ahead of the CDR3 end, with the missing end drawn from the germline J gene. The gene calls are TRBV7-2 and TRBJ1-2; weak D call: TRBD1 (5 bases). Between the trimmed V and J ends, which lost 1 base and 0 bases, there was a span of 9 bases. Germline assignment: CDR1 SGHTA and CDR2 FQGNSA. The CDR3 consists of 15 residues. The CDR3 region is CASSLGGRANYGYTF. The sequenced part of the CDR3 DNA is TGTGCCAGCAGCTTAGGGGGCAGGGCTAACTATGGC.

This clone came up many times. With the read ending 3 residues before the CDR3 end, the germline J gene is used to fill in that end. V is TRBV7-3 and J is TRBJ2-1; D remains unclear. V shed 0 bases and J shed 6 bases, with 12 bases lying between them. Germline CDR1 and CDR2: SGHTA and FQGTGA. The CDR3 has 15 residues. The CDR3 loop reads CASSLTGPARNEQFF. The DNA read from the CDR3 is TGTGCCAGCAGCTTAACAGGTCCAGCGCGCAATGAG.

This clone has ten or more counts. The CDR3 DNA, read in part, is TGTGCCAGCAGTGAGGGACAGGGGAACACTGAA. It is translated as CASSEGQGNTE. The entire CDR3 is CASSEGQGNTEAFF. J is TRBJ1-1 and V is TRBV6-4; TRBD1 aligns across 9 bases. The CDR3 end falls 3 residues outside the read, so it is completed with the germline J gene. Germline V gene data show CDR1 as MRHNA and CDR2 as SNTAGT. Trimming took 3 bases from V and 1 from J; bases not matched to a gene: 0. This CDR3 has 14 residues.

This clone was seen ten or more times. The CDR3 loop reads CSVEDRGQGSYEQYF. CDR3 DNA, as far as it was read: TGCAGCGTTGAAGATCGGGGACAGGGGAGCTACGAG. The chain joins TRBV29-1 to TRBJ2-7, with 10 bases identical to TRBD1. The CDR3 goes on 3 residues after the read ends, and that part is filled in from the germline J gene. CDR1 and CDR2 (germline): SQVTM, ANQGSEA. The CDR3 covers 15 residues. J was trimmed by 3 bases and V by 0 bases; bases with no gene match: 5.

This clone appeared many times. The CDR3 end lies 3 residues beyond the end of the read and is filled in from the germline J gene. J is TRBJ2-1 and V is TRBV5-5; D might be TRBD1 (6 bases). This CDR3 spans 15 amino acids. Per germline, CDR1 SGHKS and CDR2 YYEKEE (reference sequence). V was trimmed by 4 bases and J by 6 bases, leaving 17 bases between them. CDR3 DNA, as far as it was read: TGTGCCAGCAGCGTATACAGGGATTCGAGCAATGAG. Amino acid sequence: CASSVYRDSSNE. The entire CDR3 protein is CASSVYRDSSNEQFF.

This clone was counted at least ten times. The CDR3 end is not reached by the read, which stops 3 residues before it; the germline J gene fills it in. V gene TRBV7-6 combines with J gene TRBJ2-2, with D possibly being TRBD2 (6 bases). There are 15 residues in the CDR3. The V gene lost 7 bases and the J gene lost 5 bases, with 17 bases spanning the gap. CDR1 and CDR2 from the germline V gene are SGHVS and FNYEAQ. The CDR3 bases that were read are TGTGCCAGCACCGATACTAGCCCTAGGACCGGGGAG. This sequence encodes CASTDTSPRTGE. In full, the CDR3 reads CASTDTSPRTGELFF.

The sample holds many counts of this clone. The CDR3 extends 3 residues past the end of the read, so its final part is completed from the germline J gene. The V gene is TRBV30, the J gene TRBJ1-5; 8 bases map to TRBD1. The germline V gene encodes CDR1 GTSNPN and CDR2 SVGIG (reference sequence). The CDR3 runs to 14 residues. V shed 2 bases and J 9 bases; nucleotides not matched to a gene: 9. CDR3 sequence reads: CAWSRGQDTGPQHF. The CDR3 DNA, read in part, is TGTGCCTGGAGTCGGGGACAGGATACTGGGCCC.

This clone was picked up many times. The read terminates 3 residues ahead of where the CDR3 ends, so the germline J gene completes it. The chain carries TRBV20-1 and TRBJ2-7; D unresolved. This CDR3 has 13 amino acids. Looked up from germline, CDR1 is DFQATT and CDR2 is SNEGSKA (reference sequence). V was pared by 5 bases and J by 1 base, with 12 bases between. The sequenced CDR3 bases are TGCAGTGCTCCCTCTCCCCTGTCCTACGAG. Protein: CSAPSPLSYE. The entire CDR3 protein is CSAPSPLSYEQYF.

Many counts were recorded for this clone. The CDR3 end falls 3 residues outside the read, so it is completed with the germline J gene. The chain carries TRBV10-3 and TRBJ2-1, with TRBD2 identical over 8 bases. The V segment lost 0 bases and the J segment 6 bases; nucleotides outside the gene matches: 10. The CDR3 has 17 residues. Germline V CDR1 and CDR2: ENHRY, SYGVKD. This chain's CDR3 is CAISESRGTSWPNEQFF. CDR3 DNA (partial): TGTGCCATCAGTGAGTCGAGGGGGACTAGTTGGCCCAATGAG.

This clone has at least ten counts. With the read ending 3 residues before the CDR3 end, the germline J gene is used to fill in that end. This chain links TRBV20-1 with TRBJ2-2; 13 bases are shared with TRBD2. CDR1 DFQATT and CDR2 SNEGSKA come from the germline V gene (reference sequence). Trimming took 6 bases from V and 8 from J; bases not matched to a gene: 9. This CDR3 is 15 amino acids long. CDR3 sequence reads: CSADNGGLAGGELFF. CDR3 DNA, as far as it was read: TGCAGTGCCGATAACGGGGGACTAGCGGGAGGGGAG.

The table lists this clone with many counts. Read sequence stops 3 residues before the CDR3 end, and the germline J gene provides the missing end. The V call is TRBV5-1, the J call TRBJ1-2, with TRBD1 matching 7 bases. V trimming: 4 bases; J trimming: 2 bases; junction bases outside the gene matches: 8. The CDR3 extends over 15 amino acids. The germline V gene encodes CDR1 SGHRS and CDR2 YFSETQ. The DNA read from the CDR3 is TGCGCCAGCAGCGGCGAGGACAGGTCGAACTATGGC. Translated, it gives CASSGEDRSNYG. The complete CDR3 protein is CASSGEDRSNYGYTF.

This clone was found many times. The read gets to within 3 residues of the CDR3 end, and the germline J gene fills in the rest. The chain has TRBV10-3 and TRBJ2-1; 10 bases are a match to TRBD2. Germline loops: CDR1 ENHRY, CDR2 SYGVKD. The CDR3 spans 14 residues. Trimming took 7 bases from V and 6 from J; bases not matched to a gene: 6. The CDR3 bases that were read are TGTGCCATCAATAGCCTAGCGGGAGCCAATGAG. This sequence encodes CAINSLAGANE. From start to end, the CDR3 is CAINSLAGANEQFF.

This clone has ten or more counts. The CDR3 end falls 3 residues outside the read, so it is completed with the germline J gene. The chain uses TRBV10-1 and TRBJ2-2, with TRBD2 identical over 7 bases. CDR1 is WNHNN and CDR2 is SYGVQD in the germline V gene (reference sequence). The CDR3 loop spans 14 amino acids. With V trimmed by 4 bases and J by 6 bases, 5 bases remained unmatched. This chain's CDR3 is CASSVAGRAGELFF. The DNA read from the CDR3 is TGCGCCAGCAGTGTTGCAGGGAGGGCCGGGGAG.

Ten or more counts support this clone. The sequenced fragment ends 3 residues before the CDR3 boundary, so the rest is inferred from the germline J gene. The V gene is TRBV20-1, the J gene TRBJ2-1, with 7 nucleotides matching TRBD2. CDR1 is DFQATT and CDR2 is SNEGSKA in the germline V gene (reference sequence). After removal of 3 bases from V and 5 bases from J, the junction contained 25 bases not matched to a gene. The length of the CDR3 is 20 residues. The CDR3 sequence: CSARISGGAGTFGVNNEQFF. Incomplete CDR3 DNA: TGCAGTGCTAGGATTTCGGGGGGAGCGGGGACTTTTGGCGTGAACAATGAG.